A single sample gave rise to the 11 T cell receptor beta chains below, sequenced in a study of CD8 T cells in ankylosing spondylitis. From the 5' RACE reads, TCRdb called clonotypes with MiXCR, one entry per CDR3 protein. The sample lists 300,000 to 400,000 distinct CDR3 sequences, roughly 15% seen once, with less than 1.1% in the top ten. The sequenced sample consisted of blood, either unsorted or a sorted T cell fraction (not recorded which). These receptors all stem from a male donor with ankylosing spondylitis or in good health (not recorded which).

The sample holds a few counts of this clonotype. This chain's CDR3 is CAWSKTQGQMNTEAFF. Here the CDR3 DNA reads TGTGCCTGGAGTAAGACACAGGGTCAGATGAACACTGAAGCTTTCTTT. The rearrangement joins TRBV30 to TRBJ1-1, with D possibly matching TRBD1 (6 bases). CDR3 length: 16 residues. Trimming left V 2 bases short and J 0 bases short, with 16 bases between. CDR1 and CDR2 from the germline V gene are GTSNPN and SVGIG (reference sequence).

The rearrangement uses TRBV29-1 and TRBJ2-3; TRBD2 matches 15 bases. Germline CDR1 reads SQVTM; CDR2 reads ANQGSEA. V was pared by 1 base and J by 4 bases, with 0 bases of the junction left unmatched. The CDR3 runs 15 residues. The CDR3 loop reads CSVEGTSGRADTQYF. The DNA for the CDR3 is TGCAGCGTTGAAGGGACTAGCGGGAGGGCAGATACGCAGTATTTT.

The chain links TRBV4-2 to TRBJ2-1, with D perhaps matching TRBD1 or TRBD2 (6 bases each). The CDR3 sequence is 16 residues long. The V gene's germline CDR1 is LGHNA and CDR2 YNFKEQ. The germline V and J ends were trimmed by 0 bases and 3 bases, with 12 bases remaining between them. CDR3 loop: CASSQDSGAYYNEQFF. The CDR3 nucleotides are TGTGCCAGCAGCCAAGACTCGGGGGCCTACTACAATGAGCAGTTCTTC.

The table lists this clonotype with a few counts. This sequence joins TRBV5-1 and TRBJ2-7; TRBD2 is a possible D gene (6 bases). Germline CDR1 reads SGHRS; CDR2 reads YFSETQ. The V end lost 0 bases, the J end lost 5 bases, and 15 bases lay between the germline ends. The CDR3 loop spans 15 amino acids. CDR3 region: CASSLEGTPVHEQYF. In nucleotides, the CDR3 is TGCGCCAGCAGCTTGGAGGGGACTCCGGTCCACGAGCAGTACTTC.

This clonotype occurred a few times. The chain is built from TRBV24-1 and TRBJ2-5; no clear D. This CDR3 region has 13 residues. Per the germline V gene, CDR1 is KGHDR and CDR2 is SFDVKD. Trimming pared 7 bases from V and 1 base from J, leaving 9 bases between. CDR3 nucleotides: TGTGCCACCAGAGGTAATACCCAAGAGACCCAGTACTTC. Its translation is CATRGNTQETQYF.

This clonotype came up a few times. The CDR3 loop is CSARISSSLHEQYF. In DNA form, the CDR3 reads TGCAGTGCTAGAATTAGCTCTAGTCTACACGAGCAGTACTTC. The chain links TRBV20-1 to TRBJ2-7; no clear D. The ends were cut back, 2 bases at V and 5 bases at J, with 16 bases in the middle. The V gene's germline CDR1 is DFQATT and CDR2 SNEGSKA (reference sequence). The CDR3 runs 14 residues.

The V gene is TRBV6-1, the J gene TRBJ1-2, with 7 bases lining up with TRBD1. Trimming removed 7 bases from V and 1 base from J; junction bases left unmatched: 6. Germline V CDR1 and CDR2: MNHNS, SASEGT. The CDR3 contains 14 residues. This CDR3 is CASTTSGGNYGYTF. The CDR3 nucleotides read TGTGCCAGCACCACCTCAGGGGGTAACTATGGCTACACCTTC.

The CDR3 spells CATSGQETQYF. DNA for the CDR3: TGTGCCACATCGGGGCAAGAGACCCAGTACTTC. This chain links TRBV2 with TRBJ2-5, with D possibly matching TRBD2 (5 bases). Trimming stripped 10 bases from V and 2 bases from J, with 8 bases between. This CDR3 is built from 11 residues. Germline V lookup: CDR1 SNHLY, CDR2 FYNNEI. Full variable domain (rest looked up from reference TRBV2 and TRBJ2-5): EPEVTQTPSHQVTQMGQEVILRCVPISNHLYFYWYRQILGQKVEFLVSFYNNEISEKSEIFDDQFSVERPDGSNFTLKIRSTKLEDSAMYFCATSGQETQYFGPGTRLLVL.

The V gene is TRBV5-1, the J gene TRBJ1-5; 7 bases agree with TRBD1. J gave up 5 bases and V 4 bases, and 3 bases lay outside the gene matches. Germline assignment: CDR1 SGHRS and CDR2 YFSETQ. There are 13 residues in the CDR3. Here the CDR3 reads CASSQTGDQPQHF. The CDR3 nucleotides are TGCGCCAGCAGCCAAACAGGGGATCAGCCCCAGCATTTT.

The chain uses TRBV12-3 or TRBV12-4 and TRBJ2-1; tentatively, D is TRBD2 (6 bases). This CDR3 region has 15 residues. Trimming shortened V by 6 bases and J by 10 bases, and 22 bases separated the two germline ends. CDR3: CASSRRERQHVEQFF. Written as DNA, the CDR3 is TGTGCCAGCAGCCGCCGGGAGCGGCAACATGTCGAGCAGTTCTTC.

This clonotype was found many times. The genes are TRBV12-3 or TRBV12-4 and TRBJ1-1; 8 bases agree with TRBD1. This CDR3 spans 13 amino acids. Trimming at V came to 4 bases and at J to 6 bases, leaving 4 bases not matched to a gene. CDR3 in DNA: TGTGCCAGCAGTTCCCAGGGGGCGGCTGAAGCTTTCTTT. Amino acids: CASSSQGAAEAFF.